This T cell receptor (beta chain) was sequenced for a study of blood T cell repertoires in COVID-19. At the level of the study: Some COVID-19 samples were acute and others convalescent; all came from the United States, Italy and Spain. PBMCs, B-cell-depleted T cells, or T cells were the source of the cDNA or gDNA that made up the material.

From germline, CDR1 is LGHDT and CDR2 YNNKEL (reference sequence). Trimming cost V 4 bases and J 4 bases, with 8 bases left between them. CDR3 length: 13 amino acids. This clone was detected only a few times. In the same sample, other DNA sequences code for this CDR3. Profiling relied on immunoSEQ multiplex PCR, and the TCRdb table lists in-frame clones only, not all of them. The sample lists 180,000 or so clones, around 86% occurring once. The origin of this receptor is a man aged 18 to 29 with acute or convalescent COVID-19. The V gene is TRBV3-1 (or the pseudogene TRBV3-2), the J gene TRBJ1-3; D may be TRBD1 (6 bases). Sequencing was carried out using peripheral blood. The CDR3 nucleotides read TGTGCCAGCAGCCGGGGACAAGGAAACACCATATATTTT. It translates to CASSRGQGNTIYF.